The clone carrying this T cell receptor (beta chain) has a count of ten or more. TCRdb ran MiXCR on the reads and lists one entry per CDR3 protein. The sample has more than 400,000 distinct CDR3 sequences, about a quarter seen once; the top ten hold roughly 13%. These data belong to a study of T cell repertoires in cytomegalovirus infection. Study context: Public TCR beta signatures were indicative of both CMV infection and a matching HLA type.

Germline values: CDR1 MGHRA, CDR2 YSYEKL. This CDR3 is built from 17 residues. The ends lost 0 bases at V and 0 bases at J; junction bases unmatched: 3. Source material: PBMCs. The clonotype was recovered from a human donor in good health (CMV status not recorded). Some clones in this sample may be carry-over from other donors' samples. The gene calls are TRBV4-1 and TRBJ2-3, with 10 bases fitting TRBD2. The CDR3 sequence is CASSQDTSGVSTDTQYF. Here the CDR3 DNA reads TGCGCCAGCAGCCAAGACACTAGCGGGGTTAGCACAGATACGCAGTATTTT.